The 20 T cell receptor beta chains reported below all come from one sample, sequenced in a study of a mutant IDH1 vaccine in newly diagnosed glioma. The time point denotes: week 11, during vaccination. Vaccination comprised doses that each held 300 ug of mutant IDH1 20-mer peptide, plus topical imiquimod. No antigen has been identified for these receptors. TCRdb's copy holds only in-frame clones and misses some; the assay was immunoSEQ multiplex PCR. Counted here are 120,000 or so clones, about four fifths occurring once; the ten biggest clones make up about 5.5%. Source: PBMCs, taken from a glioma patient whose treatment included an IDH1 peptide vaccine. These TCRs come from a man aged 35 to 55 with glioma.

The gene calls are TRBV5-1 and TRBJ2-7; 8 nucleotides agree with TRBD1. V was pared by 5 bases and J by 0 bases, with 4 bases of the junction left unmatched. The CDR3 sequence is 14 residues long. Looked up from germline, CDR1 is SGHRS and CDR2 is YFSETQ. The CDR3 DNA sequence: TGCGCCAGCAGACGAGACAGGGGCTCCTACGAGCAGTACTTC. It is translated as CASRRDRGSYEQYF.

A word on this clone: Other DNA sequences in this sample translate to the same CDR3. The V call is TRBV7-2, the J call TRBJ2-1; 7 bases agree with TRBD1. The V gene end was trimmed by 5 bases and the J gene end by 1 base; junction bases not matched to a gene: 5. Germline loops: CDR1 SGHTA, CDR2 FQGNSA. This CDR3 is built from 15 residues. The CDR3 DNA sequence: TGTGCCAGCAGCCCCGGGACAGCTTCCTACAATGAGCAGTTCTTC. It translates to CASSPGTASYNEQFF. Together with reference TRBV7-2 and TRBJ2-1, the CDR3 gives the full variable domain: GAGVSQSPSNKVTEKGKDVELRCDPISGHTALYWYRQSLGQGLEFLIYFQGNSAPDKSGLPSDRFSAERTGGSVSTLTIQRTQQEDSAVYLCASSPGTASYNEQFFGPGTRLTVL.

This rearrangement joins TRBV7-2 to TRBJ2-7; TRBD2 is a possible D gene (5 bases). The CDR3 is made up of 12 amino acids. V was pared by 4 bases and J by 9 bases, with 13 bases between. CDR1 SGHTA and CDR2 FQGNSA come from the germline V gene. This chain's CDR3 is CASSSAGSGQYF. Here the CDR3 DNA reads TGTGCCAGCAGCTCGGCAGGAAGCGGGCAGTACTTC.

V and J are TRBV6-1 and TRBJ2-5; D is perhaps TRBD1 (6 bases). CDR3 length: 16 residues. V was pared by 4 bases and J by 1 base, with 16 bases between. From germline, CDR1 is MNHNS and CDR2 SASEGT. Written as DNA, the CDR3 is TGTGCCAGCAGTGGACTGGGGGCCCCCCCCCAAGAGACCCAGTACTTC. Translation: CASSGLGAPPQETQYF.

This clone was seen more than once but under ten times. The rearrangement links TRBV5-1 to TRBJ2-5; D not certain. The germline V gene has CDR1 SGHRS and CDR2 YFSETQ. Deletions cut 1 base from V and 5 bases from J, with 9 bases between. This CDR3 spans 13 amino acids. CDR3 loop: CASSLKGPETQYF. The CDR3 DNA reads TGCGCCAGCAGCTTGAAGGGCCCGGAGACCCAGTACTTC. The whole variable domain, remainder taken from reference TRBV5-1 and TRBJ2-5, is KAGVTQTPRYLIKTRGQQVTLSCSPISGHRSVSWYQQTPGQGLQFLFEYFSETQRNKGNFPGRFSGRQFSNSRSEMNVSTLELGDSALYLCASSLKGPETQYFGPGTRLLVL.

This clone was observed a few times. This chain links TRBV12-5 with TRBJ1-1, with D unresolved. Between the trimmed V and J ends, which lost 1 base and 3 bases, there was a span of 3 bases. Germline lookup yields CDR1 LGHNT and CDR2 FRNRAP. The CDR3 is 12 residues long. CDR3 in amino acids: CASGLGYTEAFF. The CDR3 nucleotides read TGTGCTAGTGGTTTGGGCTACACTGAAGCTTTCTTT.

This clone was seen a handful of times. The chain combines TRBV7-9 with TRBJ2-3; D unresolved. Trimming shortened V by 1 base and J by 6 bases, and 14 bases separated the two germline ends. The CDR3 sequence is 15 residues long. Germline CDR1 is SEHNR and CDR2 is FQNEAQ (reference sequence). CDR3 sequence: CASSLGGPSSDTQYF. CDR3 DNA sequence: TGTGCCAGCAGCTTAGGGGGTCCCAGTAGTGATACGCAGTATTTT.

CDR3 loop: CASSLARGLYEQYF. The CDR3 DNA follows: TGCGCCAGCAGCTTGGCCAGGGGGCTGTACGAGCAGTACTTC. This rearrangement joins TRBV5-1 to TRBJ2-7, with 8 positions matching TRBD1. Germline-derived CDR1 and CDR2 are SGHRS and YFSETQ. This CDR3 is built from 14 residues. Unmatched junction bases numbered 3, after V lost 0 bases and J lost 4 bases.

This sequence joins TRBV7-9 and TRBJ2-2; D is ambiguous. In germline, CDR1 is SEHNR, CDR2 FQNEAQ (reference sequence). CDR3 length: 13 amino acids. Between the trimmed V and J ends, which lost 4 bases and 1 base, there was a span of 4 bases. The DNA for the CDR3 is TGTGCCAGCAGCTCTTGGAACACCGGGGAGCTGTTTTTT. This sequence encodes CASSSWNTGELFF.

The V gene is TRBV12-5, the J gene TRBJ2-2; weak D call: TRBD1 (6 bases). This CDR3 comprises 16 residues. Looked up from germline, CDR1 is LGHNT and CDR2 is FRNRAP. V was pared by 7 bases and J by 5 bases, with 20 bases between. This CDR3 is CASASGVGGVTGELFF. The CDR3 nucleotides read TGTGCTAGTGCCAGCGGTGTTGGGGGCGTAACCGGGGAGCTGTTTTTT. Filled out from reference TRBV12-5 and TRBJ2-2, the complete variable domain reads DARVTQTPRHKVTEMGQEVTMRCQPILGHNTVFWYRQTMMQGLELLAYFRNRAPLDDSGMPKDRFSAEMPDATLATLKIQPSEPRDSAVYFCASASGVGGVTGELFFGEGSRLTVL.

The chain's CDR3 is CASSSGQGANTGELFF. The CDR3 nucleotides read TGCGCCAGCAGCTCCGGACAGGGGGCGAACACCGGGGAGCTGTTTTTT. This chain connects TRBV5-1 to TRBJ2-2; 10 nucleotides align to TRBD1. This CDR3 spans 16 amino acids. V lost 3 bases to trimming and J lost 0 bases; unmatched junction nucleotides: 2. CDR1 and CDR2 (germline): SGHRS, YFSETQ.

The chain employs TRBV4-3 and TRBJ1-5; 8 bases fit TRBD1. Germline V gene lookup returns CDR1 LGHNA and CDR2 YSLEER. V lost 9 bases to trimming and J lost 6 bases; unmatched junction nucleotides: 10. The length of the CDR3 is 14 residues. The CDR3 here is CASTRGQGSQPQHF. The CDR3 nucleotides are TGCGCCAGTACCCGCGGACAGGGCAGTCAGCCCCAGCATTTT.

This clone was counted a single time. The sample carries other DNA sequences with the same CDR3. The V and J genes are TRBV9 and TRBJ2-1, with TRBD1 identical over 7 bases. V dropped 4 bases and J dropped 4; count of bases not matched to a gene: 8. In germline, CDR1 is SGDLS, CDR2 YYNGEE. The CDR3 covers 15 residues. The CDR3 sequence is CASSPRTGGYNEQFF. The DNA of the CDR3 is TGTGCCAGCAGCCCTAGGACAGGTGGATACAATGAGCAGTTCTTC.

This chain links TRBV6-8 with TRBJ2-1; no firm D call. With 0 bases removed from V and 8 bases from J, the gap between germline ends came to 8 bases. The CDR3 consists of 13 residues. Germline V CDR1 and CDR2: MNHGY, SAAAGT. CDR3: CASSYSASDEQFF. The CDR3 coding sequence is TGTGCCAGCAGTTACTCCGCGAGCGATGAGCAGTTCTTC.

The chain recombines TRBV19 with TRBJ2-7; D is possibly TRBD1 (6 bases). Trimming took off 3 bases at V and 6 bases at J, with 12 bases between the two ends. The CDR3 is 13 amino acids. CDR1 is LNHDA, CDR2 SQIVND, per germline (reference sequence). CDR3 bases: TGTGCCAGTAGTATTCCAGGGGCGGGCGAGCAGTACTTC. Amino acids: CASSIPGAGEQYF.

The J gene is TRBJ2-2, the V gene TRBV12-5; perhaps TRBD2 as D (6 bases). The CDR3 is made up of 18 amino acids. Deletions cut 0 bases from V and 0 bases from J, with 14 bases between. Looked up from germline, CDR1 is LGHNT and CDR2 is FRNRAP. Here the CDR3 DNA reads TGTGCTAGTGGTTTGGTTCCTAAGAGCGGGTCGAACACCGGGGAGCTGTTTTTT. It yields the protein CASGLVPKSGSNTGELFF.

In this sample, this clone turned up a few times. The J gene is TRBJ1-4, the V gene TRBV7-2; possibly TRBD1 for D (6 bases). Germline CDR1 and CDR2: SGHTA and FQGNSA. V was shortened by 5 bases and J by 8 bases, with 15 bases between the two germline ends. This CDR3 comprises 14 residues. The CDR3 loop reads CASSQGTKWEKLFF. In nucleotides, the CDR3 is TGTGCCAGCAGCCAGGGGACAAAGTGGGAAAAACTGTTTTTT.

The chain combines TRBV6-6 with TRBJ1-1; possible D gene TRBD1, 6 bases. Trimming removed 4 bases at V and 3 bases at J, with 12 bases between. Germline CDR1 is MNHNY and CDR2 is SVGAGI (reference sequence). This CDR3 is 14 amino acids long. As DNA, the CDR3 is TGTGCCAGCAGTTCGGCACAGGGTCACACTGAAGCTTTCTTT. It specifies CASSSAQGHTEAFF.

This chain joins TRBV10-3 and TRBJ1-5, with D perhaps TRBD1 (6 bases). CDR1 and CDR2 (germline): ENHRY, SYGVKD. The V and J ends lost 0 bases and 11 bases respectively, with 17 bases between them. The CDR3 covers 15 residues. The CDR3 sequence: CAISESVGHPPTQHF. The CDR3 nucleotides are TGTGCCATCAGTGAGTCTGTGGGACATCCCCCGACCCAGCATTTT.

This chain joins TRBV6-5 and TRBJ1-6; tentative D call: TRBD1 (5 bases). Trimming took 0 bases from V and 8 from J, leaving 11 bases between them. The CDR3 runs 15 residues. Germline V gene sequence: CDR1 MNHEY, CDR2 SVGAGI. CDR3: CASSYSLGEDSPLHF. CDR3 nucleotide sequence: TGTGCCAGCAGTTACTCTTTGGGGGAGGATTCACCCCTCCACTTT.